This TCR beta chain was observed in a study of T cell responses to AZD1222 COVID-19 vaccine. Clones were sequenced by immunoSEQ multiplex PCR, and TCRdb holds only the in-frame ones, with some missing. The table includes over 100,000 clones, about 87% detected once. The CDR3 is 17 amino acids. J was trimmed by 3 bases and V by 2 bases; bases with no gene match: 7. Germline lookup yields CDR1 SGHDN and CDR2 FVKESK. About this clone itself: No antigen is known for it.

Findings of the study overall: Seropositive status at baseline applied to only six AZD1222 recipients. The study reported that nearly half of spike-specific TCRs target unmutated variant regions.

V gene TRBV14 combines with J gene TRBJ2-2; 9 nucleotides agree with TRBD1. This TCR derives from an adult in good health. The sample in question was peripheral blood, obtained on day 0 of AZD1222 vaccination. CDR3 nucleotide sequence: TGTGCCAGCAGCCAATTATACAGGGGGCAGTACACCGGGGAGCTGTTTTTT. This gives the protein CASSQLYRGQYTGELFF.